Listed here are 24 T cell receptor beta chains from one sample, sequenced in a study of spatial heterogeneity in lung cancer. Time point noted: sample taken at primary tumor resection. Whole RNA was taken from tumor, nontumor lung or frozen PBMC; it was then sequenced unsorted. TCRdb processed the 5' RACE reads anew with MiXCR; each CDR3 protein has one entry. The sample lists tens of thousands of distinct CDR3 sequences, approximately 20% occurring once. Sequences were derived from PBMCs, sampled at surgery. The receptors come from a male donor with early-stage non-small cell lung cancer.

Concerning this clonotype itself: A single base separates this from a much larger clone, so it may be a read error. No DNA is shown, since the ends of the CDR3 on it are uncertain; the CDR3 is the one TCRdb lists. The chain links TRBV30 to TRBJ1-5. The CDR3 comprises 14 residues, both ends counted. Germline V gives CDR1 GTSNPN, CDR2 SVGIG (reference sequence). The CDR3 here is CAWGDGNSNQPRHF.

This clonotype was recorded many times. The V call is TRBV5-1, the J call TRBJ2-7; 14 positions agree with TRBD2. The CDR3 extends over 15 amino acids. Germline CDR1 SGHRS, CDR2 YFSETQ. With 4 bases clipped from V and 7 bases from J, the junction kept 7 bases outside the gene matches. CDR3: CASSPGLAGGGEQYF. CDR3 DNA sequence: TGCGCCAGCAGCCCAGGACTAGCGGGAGGAGGGGAGCAGTACTTC.

This clonotype was detected only once. At one boundary the junction diverges from the germline segment, which might be a read error. The chain carries TRBV11-1 and TRBJ2-5, with TRBD2 identical over 12 bases. Germline V gene lookup returns CDR1 SGHAT and CDR2 FQDESV (reference sequence). The CDR3 loop spans 14 amino acids. CDR3 DNA sequence: TGTGCCAGCAGCCTAGCGGGAGGGTTGGAGACCCAGTACTTC. It translates to CASSLAGGLETQYF.

This clonotype was seen a few times. The rearrangement uses TRBV29-1 and TRBJ2-7, with D perhaps matching TRBD1 (6 bases). The CDR3 has 12 amino acids. Germline values: CDR1 SQVTM, CDR2 ANQGSEA. With 8 bases removed from V and 2 bases from J, the gap between germline ends came to 13 bases. The chain's CDR3 is CSMTQGPYEQYF. CDR3 in DNA: TGCAGCATGACACAGGGCCCCTACGAGCAGTACTTC.

This clonotype has just one count. The chain recombines TRBV5-1 with TRBJ1-1; D remains unclear. Germline assignment: CDR1 SGHRS and CDR2 YFSETQ. The CDR3 is made up of 13 amino acids. The germline V and J ends were trimmed by 5 bases and 0 bases, with 8 bases remaining between them. As DNA, the CDR3 is TGCGCCAGCAGGGCGACGCTGAACACTGAAGCTTTCTTT. Amino acid sequence: CASRATLNTEAFF.

This clonotype is labeled medium-sized. The genes are TRBV10-3 and TRBJ2-5, with D possibly TRBD1 on 5 matching bases. Germline assignment: CDR1 ENHRY and CDR2 SYGVKD. This CDR3 has 13 residues. Trimming removed 6 bases from V and 5 bases from J, with 13 bases in between. The CDR3 reads CAIRTADGETQYF. In nucleotides, the CDR3 is TGTGCCATCAGGACAGCAGATGGGGAGACCCAGTACTTC.

This clonotype was seen at least ten times. V usage is TRBV7-9 and J usage is TRBJ1-5, with 12 bases that match TRBD1. The germline V gene has CDR1 SEHNR and CDR2 FQNEAQ (reference sequence). V dropped 5 bases and J dropped 7; count of bases not matched to a gene: 6. This CDR3 comprises 15 residues. The CDR3 DNA reads as TGTGCCAGCAGCAACCGGGACAGGGGGCGACAGCCCCAGCATTTT. Translated, it gives CASSNRDRGRQPQHF.

The sample holds many counts of this clonotype. The CDR3 is CASSSGSRTEAFF. The CDR3 nucleotides read TGTGCCAGCAGTTCCGGGTCGAGGACTGAAGCTTTCTTT. The chain uses TRBV7-3 and TRBJ1-1; D unresolved. The V end was cut by 6 bases, the J end by 5 bases, with 13 bases between. CDR3 size: 13 residues. Germline assignment: CDR1 SGHTA and CDR2 FQGTGA.

This clonotype was counted only a few times. The genes are TRBV13 and TRBJ2-7; D possibly corresponds to TRBD1 (6 bases). The CDR3 contains 15 residues. Trimming took 0 bases from V and 5 from J, leaving 14 bases between them. Germline-derived CDR1 and CDR2 are PRHDT and FYEKMQ (reference sequence). For the CDR3, the DNA is TGTGCCAGCAGCTTAGGAGCAGGGGCGGTCCACGAGCAGTACTTC. This encodes CASSLGAGAVHEQYF.

This clonotype was recorded a few times. J is TRBJ2-5 and V is TRBV24-1; 8 nucleotides match TRBD1. The length of the CDR3 is 12 residues. The germline gives CDR1 KGHDR, CDR2 SFDVKD. The ends lost 9 bases at V and 3 bases at J; junction bases unmatched: 2. CDR3: CATGGQEETQYF. The CDR3, as DNA: TGTGCCACCGGGGGACAGGAAGAGACCCAGTACTTC.

This sequence joins TRBV18 and TRBJ1-3; no firm D call. Trimming cost V 2 bases and J 3 bases, with 5 bases left between them. Germline CDR1 reads KGHSH; CDR2 reads LQKENI. CDR3 length equals 13 residues. The DNA of the CDR3 is TGTGCCAGCTCACCAGAATTTGGAAACACCATATATTTT. Translating it yields CASSPEFGNTIYF.

The chain combines TRBV2 with TRBJ1-5; perhaps TRBD1 as D (6 bases). The CDR3 is made up of 16 amino acids. Per the germline V gene, CDR1 is SNHLY and CDR2 is FYNNEI. Between the trimmed V and J ends, which lost 7 bases and 1 base, there was a span of 17 bases. CDR3 in amino acids: CASTLRTAISNQPQHF. CDR3 sequence (DNA): TGTGCCAGCACTCTACGGACAGCTATAAGCAATCAGCCCCAGCATTTT.

The gene calls are TRBV20-1 and TRBJ1-1; D may be TRBD1 (6 bases). Trimming removed 0 bases at V and 5 bases at J, with 16 bases between. Per germline, CDR1 DFQATT and CDR2 SNEGSKA (reference sequence). The CDR3 runs to 15 residues. CDR3 bases: TGCAGTGCTAGAGACCCCCAAGGGGGTTGGACTGAAGCTTTCTTT. This translates into CSARDPQGGWTEAFF.

At least ten counts were recorded for this clonotype. V gene TRBV7-2 combines with J gene TRBJ2-5; D possibly corresponds to TRBD2 (6 bases). CDR1 is SGHTA, CDR2 FQGNSA, per germline. The CDR3 extends over 15 amino acids. V was clipped by 6 bases and J by 5 bases, with 19 bases between them. This chain's CDR3 is CASRDPDGGWETQYF. CDR3 DNA: TGTGCCAGCAGGGACCCGGACGGGGGTTGGGAGACCCAGTACTTC. Based on the CDR3 plus reference TRBV7-2 and TRBJ2-5, the full variable domain is GAGVSQSPSNKVTEKGKDVELRCDPISGHTALYWYRQSLGQGLEFLIYFQGNSAPDKSGLPSDRFSAERTGGSVSTLTIQRTQQEDSAVYLCASRDPDGGWETQYFGPGTRLLVL.

The chain links TRBV5-1 to TRBJ2-1; maybe TRBD1 (6 bases). CDR3 size: 14 residues. The ends were cut back, 1 base at V and 7 bases at J, with 12 bases in the middle. CDR1 is SGHRS, CDR2 YFSETQ, per germline. DNA of the CDR3: TGCGCCAGCAGCTTGCGGGACACGACAAATGAGCAGTTCTTC. Translating gives CASSLRDTTNEQFF.

The V and J genes are TRBV20-1 and TRBJ2-5; TRBD2 might be the D (6 bases). V shed 3 bases and J shed 5 bases, with 13 bases lying between them. Germline CDR1 reads DFQATT; CDR2 reads SNEGSKA (reference sequence). The CDR3 extends over 13 amino acids. CDR3 amino acids: CSARAPSGETQYF. In DNA, the CDR3 is TGCAGTGCTAGGGCCCCGAGCGGGGAGACCCAGTACTTC.

The chain employs TRBV5-1 and TRBJ2-7; the match to TRBD2 covers 12 bases. The germline gives CDR1 SGHRS, CDR2 YFSETQ. The CDR3 contains 15 residues. With V trimmed by 1 base and J by 5 bases, 4 bases remained unmatched. This CDR3 is CASSLKLAGGNEQYF. CDR3 DNA sequence: TGCGCCAGCAGCTTGAAACTAGCGGGAGGTAACGAGCAGTACTTC.

This clonotype was observed many times. This chain's CDR3 is CASKSFDTYNEQFF. CDR3 DNA: TGTGCCAGCAAGTCGTTCGACACCTACAATGAGCAGTTCTTC. The chain employs TRBV6-6 and TRBJ2-1, with no clear D. Trimming left V 7 bases short and J 2 bases short, with 12 bases between. The germline gives CDR1 MNHNY, CDR2 SVGAGI (reference sequence). This CDR3 is built from 14 residues.

The rearrangement uses TRBV11-2 and TRBJ2-6; D gene uncertain. CDR3 length equals 14 residues. V was trimmed by 10 bases and J by 0 bases, leaving 10 bases between them. The germline V gene has CDR1 SGHAT and CDR2 FQNNGV. In nucleotides, the CDR3 is TGTGCCATCCCGTACCCCTCTGGGGCCAACGTCCTGACTTTC. This gives the protein CAIPYPSGANVLTF.

The gene calls are TRBV2 and TRBJ2-3, with TRBD2 matching 9 bases. The CDR3 contains 18 residues. Germline V gene lookup returns CDR1 SNHLY and CDR2 FYNNEI. V gave up 4 bases and J gave up 2 bases; unmatched junction bases: 13. CDR3 bases: TGTGCCAGCAGTGGGGCCCGGGAGAGACTAGCGGACACAGATACGCAGTATTTT. Translated: CASSGARERLADTDTQYF.

The chain recombines TRBV25-1 with TRBJ2-3; weak D call: TRBD1 (6 bases). This CDR3 is 15 amino acids long. V was clipped by 3 bases and J by 4 bases, with 14 bases between them. In germline, CDR1 is MGHDK, CDR2 SYGVNS. The CDR3 coding sequence is TGTGCCAGCAGTGATTCACCCAGGGGCTCAGATACGCAGTATTTT. Translating gives CASSDSPRGSDTQYF.

The rearrangement joins TRBV7-3 to TRBJ2-6, with TRBD1 matching over 12 bases. This CDR3 has 19 residues. Trimming at V came to 4 bases and at J to 3 bases, leaving 10 bases not matched to a gene. Per the germline V gene, CDR1 is SGHTA and CDR2 is FQGTGA. CDR3 nucleotides: TGTGCCAGCAGCTCCATTCCGGGGACAGGGGGCTTTGGGGCCAACGTCCTGACTTTC. Translation: CASSSIPGTGGFGANVLTF.

J is TRBJ2-2 and V is TRBV3-1; 11 bases are a match to TRBD2. The CDR3 has 16 amino acids. The germline V gene encodes CDR1 LGHDT and CDR2 YNNKEL (reference sequence). The ends lost 4 bases at V and 4 bases at J; junction bases unmatched: 5. The CDR3 spells CASSLTSGGLTGELFF. CDR3 nucleotides: TGTGCCAGCAGCCTTACTAGCGGGGGACTCACCGGGGAGCTGTTTTTT.

The V and J genes are TRBV7-2 and TRBJ2-3; TRBD2 aligns across 7 bases. With V trimmed by 4 bases and J by 7 bases, 11 bases remained unmatched. Germline values: CDR1 SGHTA, CDR2 FQGNSA. The CDR3 consists of 15 residues. The CDR3 loop reads CASSSQAGSKNTQYF. The DNA for the CDR3 is TGTGCCAGCAGCTCCCAAGCGGGGAGTAAAAATACGCAGTATTTT.